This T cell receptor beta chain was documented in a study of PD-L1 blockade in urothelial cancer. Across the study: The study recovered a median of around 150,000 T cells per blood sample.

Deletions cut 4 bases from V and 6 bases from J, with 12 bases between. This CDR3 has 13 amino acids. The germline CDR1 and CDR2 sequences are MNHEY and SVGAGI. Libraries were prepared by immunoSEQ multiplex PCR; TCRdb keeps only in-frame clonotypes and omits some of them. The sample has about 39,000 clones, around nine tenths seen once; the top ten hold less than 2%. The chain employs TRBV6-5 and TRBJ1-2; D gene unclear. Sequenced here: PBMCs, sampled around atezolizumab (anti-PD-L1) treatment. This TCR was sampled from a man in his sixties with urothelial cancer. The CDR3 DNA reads TGTGCCAGCAGTTCCCCCCCGGGAGATGGCTACACCTTC. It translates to CASSSPPGDGYTF.